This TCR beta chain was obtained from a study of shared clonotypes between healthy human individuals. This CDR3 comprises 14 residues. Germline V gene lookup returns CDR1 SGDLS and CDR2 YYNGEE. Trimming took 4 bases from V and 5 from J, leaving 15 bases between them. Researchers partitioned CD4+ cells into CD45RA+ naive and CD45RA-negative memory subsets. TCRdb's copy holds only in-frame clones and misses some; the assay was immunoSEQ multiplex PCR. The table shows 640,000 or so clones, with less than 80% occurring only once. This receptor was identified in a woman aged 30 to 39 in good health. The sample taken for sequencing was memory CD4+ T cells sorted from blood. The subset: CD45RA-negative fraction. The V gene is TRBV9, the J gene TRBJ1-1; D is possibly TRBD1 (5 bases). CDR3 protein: CASSTQTAITEAFF. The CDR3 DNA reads TGTGCCAGCAGCACCCAGACAGCGATAACTGAAGCTTTCTTT.